Described below is a single T cell receptor beta chain sequence and its context. Measured with immunoSEQ multiplex PCR; TCRdb has only the in-frame clones, and not every one. The sample lists tens of thousands of clones; about nine tenths were seen once. The data belong to a study of T cell changes during pregnancy in multiple sclerosis. The CDR3 has 12 residues. The ends were cut back, 3 bases at V and 5 bases at J, with 6 bases in the middle. The germline V gene encodes CDR1 SGHDN and CDR2 FVKESK. The sequencing used CD4+ T cells from peripheral blood mononuclear cells, collected in the third trimester of pregnancy. V is TRBV14 and J is TRBJ2-3; D is unresolved. This TCR came from a female donor with multiple sclerosis, enrolled in a pregnancy study. As DNA, the CDR3 is TGTGCCAGCAGCCACGTCCGAGATACGCAGTATTTT. This codes for CASSHVRDTQYF.